These 24 T cell receptor beta chains were sequenced from one sample in a study of cytomegalovirus exposure and HLA in healthy donors. The repertoire was sequenced with immunoSEQ multiplex PCR; TCRdb's copy has only in-frame clones and lacks some. The sample comprises roughly 56,000 clones, about 91% of which are singletons, and more than 14% rests with the top ten. The sequencing sample was made of PBMCs. These receptors all come from a woman aged 18-29 years in good health and CMV-seronegative.

This chain uses TRBV4-1 with TRBJ1-2; TRBD1 agrees at 9 bases. The CDR3 has 13 residues. V was clipped by 1 base and J by 12 bases; unmatched bases: 6. CDR1 is MGHRA, CDR2 YSYEKL, per germline. CDR3 residues: CASSQVGTGRHTF. CDR3 nucleotide sequence: TGCGCCAGCAGCCAAGTGGGGACAGGGCGACACACCTTC.

CDR3 sequence: CASSHQTSGTLDTQYF. DNA for the CDR3: TGTGCCAGCAGCCACCAGACTAGCGGGACGTTAGATACGCAGTATTTT. J is TRBJ2-3 and V is TRBV4-2; 11 nucleotides align to TRBD2. Per the germline V gene, CDR1 is LGHNA and CDR2 is YNFKEQ. V lost 3 bases, J lost 5 bases, and 7 bases stayed unmatched. The CDR3 length is 16 residues.

This chain links TRBV13 with TRBJ2-1; possibly TRBD1 for D (5 bases). This CDR3 region has 16 residues. Germline lookup yields CDR1 PRHDT and CDR2 FYEKMQ (reference sequence). V lost 4 bases to trimming and J lost 0 bases, with 13 bases between them. CDR3 protein: CASSSRGFSSYNEQFF. CDR3 nucleotide sequence: TGTGCCAGCAGCTCTAGGGGCTTCAGCTCCTACAATGAGCAGTTCTTC.

The chain employs TRBV19 and TRBJ2-7, with TRBD1 as a possible D gene (6 bases). Trimming stripped 6 bases from V and 5 bases from J, with 11 bases between. This CDR3 region has 12 residues. The V gene's germline CDR1 is LNHDA and CDR2 SQIVND (reference sequence). CDR3 in amino acids: CASRHRDNEQYF. The CDR3 DNA reads as TGTGCCAGTAGGCACAGGGATAACGAGCAGTACTTC.

This chain connects TRBV11-2 to TRBJ1-5; 7 bases align to TRBD1. The CDR3 runs to 15 residues. V shed 0 bases and J 2 bases; nucleotides not matched to a gene: 1. Germline V lookup: CDR1 SGHAT, CDR2 FQNNGV. As DNA, the CDR3 is TGTGCCAGCAGCTTAGACAGGGGGGGCAATCAGCCCCAGCATTTT. Its protein is CASSLDRGGNQPQHF.

About this clone: The sample has other DNA sequences that encode this CDR3 too. The rearrangement links TRBV28 to TRBJ2-1; 7 bases line up with TRBD2. The trim removed 3 bases at V and 0 bases at J, leaving 5 bases unmatched. The CDR3 contains 16 residues. The germline V gene has CDR1 MDHEN and CDR2 SYDVKM. The CDR3 region is CASSLGSSGSYNEQFF. As DNA, the CDR3 is TGTGCCAGCAGTTTGGGGTCTAGCGGCTCCTACAATGAGCAGTTCTTC.

The CDR3 bases are TGTGCCAGCAGCCCGGGGTCCACTGAAGCTTTCTTT. The encoded protein is CASSPGSTEAFF. V usage is TRBV5-6 and J usage is TRBJ1-1, with D uncertain. The V end lost 4 bases, the J end lost 4 bases, and 8 bases lay between the germline ends. Germline V lookup: CDR1 SGHDT, CDR2 YYEEEE. The CDR3 loop spans 12 amino acids.

The gene calls are TRBV27 and TRBJ2-1; a possible D gene is TRBD2 (6 bases). This CDR3 contains 16 residues. Trimming left V 1 base short and J 7 bases short, with 17 bases between. Germline CDR1 is MNHEY and CDR2 is SMNVEV (reference sequence). Here the CDR3 DNA reads TGTGCCAGCAGTTTATTACCGGGACTGAGGGAGAATGAGCAGTTCTTC. This gives the protein CASSLLPGLRENEQFF.

The gene calls are TRBV2 and TRBJ2-5; tentative D call: TRBD2 (6 bases). The CDR3 length is 12 residues. Germline V gives CDR1 SNHLY, CDR2 FYNNEI. V was pared by 8 bases and J by 5 bases, with 12 bases between. For the CDR3, the DNA is TGTGCCAGCCAGGGACTCAGGGAGACCCAGTACTTC. Protein sequence: CASQGLRETQYF.

The chain carries TRBV7-9 and TRBJ1-1, with D perhaps TRBD1 (6 bases). The CDR3 extends over 13 amino acids. Germline V CDR1 and CDR2: SEHNR, FQNEAQ (reference sequence). The V and J ends lost 6 bases and 7 bases respectively, with 15 bases between them. The chain's CDR3 is CASRSGQPDEAFF. In nucleotides, the CDR3 is TGTGCCAGCAGGTCCGGACAGCCCGATGAAGCTTTCTTT.

This rearrangement joins TRBV18 to TRBJ2-1; 7 nucleotides match TRBD2. Germline trimming cut 2 bases from V and 0 bases from J; bases unmatched to any gene: 7. The CDR3 is 17 residues long. Germline V gives CDR1 KGHSH, CDR2 LQKENI. The CDR3 region has the DNA TGTGCCAGCTCACCAAGTGCTAGCGGTTACTCCTACAATGAGCAGTTCTTC. Its translation: CASSPSASGYSYNEQFF.

The chain joins TRBV28 to TRBJ2-3; 8 positions agree with TRBD1. Germline V gives CDR1 MDHEN, CDR2 SYDVKM. Germline trimming cut 5 bases from V and 1 base from J; bases unmatched to any gene: 2. The CDR3 has 14 residues. CDR3 region: CASSPDRGTDTQYF. CDR3 coding DNA: TGTGCCAGCAGTCCGGACAGGGGCACAGATACGCAGTATTTT.

Here the CDR3 reads CATSLGLAGTSSYNEQFF. CDR3 DNA: TGTGCCACCAGCCTAGGACTAGCGGGGACTAGCTCCTACAATGAGCAGTTCTTC. The chain links TRBV15 to TRBJ2-1; 12 nucleotides align to TRBD2. Germline CDR1 and CDR2: LNHNV and YYDKDF (reference sequence). The CDR3 is made up of 18 amino acids. With V trimmed by 5 bases and J by 0 bases, 8 bases remained unmatched. Variable domain in full (rest from reference TRBV15 and TRBJ2-1): DAMVIQNPRYQVTQFGKPVTLSCSQTLNHNVMYWYQQKSSQAPKLLFHYYDKDFNNEADTPDNFQSRRPNTSFCFLDIRSPGLGDTAMYLCATSLGLAGTSSYNEQFFGPGTRLTVL.

The gene calls are TRBV9 and TRBJ2-3; 9 positions agree with TRBD2. The trim removed 6 bases at V and 3 bases at J, leaving 11 bases unmatched. Germline loops: CDR1 SGDLS, CDR2 YYNGEE. The length of the CDR3 is 16 residues. The CDR3 DNA follows: TGTGCCAGCACCCTGTCGGCGGGGGGGCTGACAGATACGCAGTATTTT. Translating it yields CASTLSAGGLTDTQYF. Together with reference TRBV9 and TRBJ2-3, the CDR3 gives the full variable domain: DSGVTQTPKHLITATGQRVTLRCSPRSGDLSVYWYQQSLDQGLQFLIQYYNGEERAKGNILERFSAQQFPDLHSELNLSSLELGDSALYFCASTLSAGGLTDTQYFGPGTRLTVL.

CDR3 region: CASNFGLAGDNEQFF. Here the CDR3 DNA reads TGTGCCAGCAATTTTGGACTAGCGGGAGACAATGAGCAGTTCTTC. This chain connects TRBV6-6 to TRBJ2-1, with 13 bases lining up with TRBD2. The CDR3 runs to 15 residues. V dropped 7 bases and J dropped 5; count of bases not matched to a gene: 5. Germline V lookup: CDR1 MNHNY, CDR2 SVGAGI (reference sequence).

The chain combines TRBV18 with TRBJ2-1; TRBD2 matches at 11 bases. The ends lost 3 bases at V and 6 bases at J; junction bases unmatched: 4. The CDR3 contains 15 residues. The V gene's germline CDR1 is KGHSH and CDR2 LQKENI. For the CDR3, the DNA is TGTGCCAGCTCACCTACTAGCGGGGGTGGCAATGAGCAGTTCTTC. Protein product: CASSPTSGGGNEQFF.

This chain's CDR3 is CASSFAGAYQPQHF. The CDR3 coding sequence is TGTGCCAGCAGTTTTGCGGGAGCCTATCAGCCCCAGCATTTT. The J gene is TRBJ1-5, the V gene TRBV5-5; D not resolved. Between the trimmed V and J ends, which lost 5 bases and 5 bases, there was a span of 14 bases. CDR3 length: 14 amino acids. Germline CDR1 is SGHKS and CDR2 is YYEKEE (reference sequence).

This rearrangement joins TRBV10-3 to TRBJ2-5, with D perhaps TRBD1 (7 bases). This CDR3 comprises 16 residues. Germline CDR1 and CDR2: ENHRY and SYGVKD. Trimming pared 6 bases from V and 6 bases from J, leaving 23 bases between. In DNA form, the CDR3 reads TGTGCCATCAGGGAACCTACAGGGGAGGTAGGGAAGACCCAGTACTTC. Its translation is CAIREPTGEVGKTQYF.

The genes are TRBV19 and TRBJ2-7; D perhaps matches TRBD2 (5 bases). Trimming left V 7 bases short and J 3 bases short, with 16 bases between. Germline-derived CDR1 and CDR2 are LNHDA and SQIVND (reference sequence). The CDR3 extends over 14 amino acids. CDR3 nucleotides: TGTGCCAGTACCAGTAGCGACACTCACTACGAGCAGTACTTC. Protein product: CASTSSDTHYEQYF.

This clone was observed a handful of times. This chain connects TRBV20-1 to TRBJ1-2; D perhaps matches TRBD1 (5 bases). This CDR3 region has 10 residues. The V gene's germline CDR1 is DFQATT and CDR2 SNEGSKA (reference sequence). CDR3 protein: CIAGGYGYTF. The CDR3 DNA follows: TGCATCGCGGGGGGCTATGGCTACACCTTC.

V is TRBV4-1 and J is TRBJ2-1; TRBD2 agrees at 8 bases. The V gene's germline CDR1 is MGHRA and CDR2 YSYEKL. The CDR3 runs to 20 residues. With 2 bases clipped from V and 5 bases from J, the junction kept 20 bases outside the gene matches. The CDR3 DNA follows: TGCGCCAGCAGCCAACAAAGCCCCGGTTCGCTAGCGGGCCATAACAATGAGCAGTTCTTC. Its translation is CASSQQSPGSLAGHNNEQFF.

The chain uses TRBV5-1 and TRBJ2-1, with 10 bases aligning to TRBD2. This CDR3 is 15 amino acids long. CDR1 SGHRS and CDR2 YFSETQ come from the germline V gene. Unmatched junction bases numbered 3, after V lost 2 bases and J lost 4 bases. Written as DNA, the CDR3 is TGCGCCAGCAGCTTTAGCGGGGGGCCATACAATGAGCAGTTCTTC. Translating gives CASSFSGGPYNEQFF.

This chain links TRBV9 with TRBJ2-5, with D possibly being TRBD1 (6 bases). Germline V gene data show CDR1 as SGDLS and CDR2 as YYNGEE. The CDR3 length is 16 residues. Trimming removed 0 bases at V and 0 bases at J, with 12 bases between. The CDR3 region has the DNA TGTGCCAGCAGCGTAGGTACAGGGAACTACCAAGAGACCCAGTACTTC. The encoded protein is CASSVGTGNYQETQYF.

V usage is TRBV5-1 and J usage is TRBJ1-1; D is undetermined. Germline V gene data show CDR1 as SGHRS and CDR2 as YFSETQ. This CDR3 contains 13 residues. Trimming removed 2 bases at V and 3 bases at J, with 8 bases between. CDR3 DNA sequence: TGCGCCAGCAGCTTAGCCACTTACACTGAAGCTTTCTTT. It encodes CASSLATYTEAFF.